This note documents a single T cell receptor (beta chain) sequence. This entry belongs to a study of CD8+ T cells in alopecia areata. Specified treatment: oral pan-JAK inhibitor, 5-10 mg twice daily. cDNA prepared by RNA extraction and subsequent reverse transcription served as the template for sequencing. Data came from immunoSEQ multiplex PCR; TCRdb stores just in-frame clones and leaves some out. The table lists under 110,000 clones, just under 60% of them singletons, with approximately 16% in the top ten. Per the germline V gene, CDR1 is SEHNR and CDR2 is FQNEAQ (reference sequence). The trim removed 5 bases at V and 1 base at J, leaving 10 bases unmatched. The CDR3 consists of 16 residues.

The sequence came from a human donor with alopecia areata. The specimen comprised CD8+ T cells sorted from blood, sampled at approximately week 56, from a patient treated with tofacitinib. The chain joins TRBV7-9 to TRBJ1-1; 7 bases fit TRBD1. The CDR3 spells CASSQLPGTENTEAFF. In DNA form, the CDR3 reads TGTGCCAGCAGCCAACTTCCCGGGACAGAGAACACTGAAGCTTTCTTT.